Below are 3 T cell receptor beta chains sequenced from a single sample in a study of T-cell reconstitution after alpha-beta-depleted transplantation in children. As it was prepared, the TCRbeta library received unique molecular identifiers. TCRdb fed the PCR reads into MiXCR, producing one record per CDR3 protein. The sample shows roughly 570,000 distinct CDR3 sequences, roughly a quarter of them seen only once. Specimen: PBMCs, collected before TCRalphabeta/CD19-depleted stem cell transplant. These receptors came from a boy less than two years old with Wiskott-Aldrich syndrome, due to receive a stem cell transplant.

The chain has TRBV9 and TRBJ2-5, with D possibly TRBD2 on 6 matching bases. Trimming took off 2 bases at V and 2 bases at J, with 10 bases between the two ends. The CDR3 extends over 14 amino acids. Germline V gene sequence: CDR1 SGDLS, CDR2 YYNGEE. CDR3: CASSVTSWQETQYF. The CDR3 DNA is TGTGCCAGCAGCGTTACTAGCTGGCAAGAGACCCAGTACTTC.

V and J are TRBV4-1 and TRBJ2-5; D may be TRBD1 (6 bases). Trimming left V 0 bases short and J 5 bases short, with 13 bases between. The CDR3 sequence is 15 residues long. The germline V gene encodes CDR1 MGHRA and CDR2 YSYEKL. As DNA, the CDR3 is TGCGCCAGCAGCCAAGACGTACAGGGTTGGGAGACCCAGTACTTC. Amino acids: CASSQDVQGWETQYF.

This clonotype appeared a few times. V and J are TRBV10-3 and TRBJ1-2, with a weak D call TRBD1 (5 bases). The germline CDR1 and CDR2 sequences are ENHRY and SYGVKD. The CDR3 loop spans 14 amino acids. V was cut by 2 bases and J by 4 bases, with 11 bases left in between. The CDR3 sequence is CAISELRQGYGYTF. In DNA form, the CDR3 reads TGTGCCATCAGTGAGCTAAGGCAGGGCTATGGCTACACCTTC.